Below are 27 T cell receptor beta chains sequenced from a single sample in a study of blood T cell repertoires in COVID-19. The protocol was immunoSEQ multiplex PCR, while the TCRdb copy is restricted to in-frame clones and leaves out a portion. Here the sample spans fewer than 600,000 clones, 88% being singletons. The source material was PBMCs or T cells enriched from blood (not recorded which). The source is a woman aged 35 to 49 who had recovered from COVID-19.

The genes are TRBV5-1 and TRBJ2-7; 8 nucleotides agree with TRBD2. From germline, CDR1 is SGHRS and CDR2 YFSETQ. The V segment lost 2 bases and the J segment 1 base; nucleotides outside the gene matches: 5. There are 15 residues in the CDR3. The CDR3 DNA is TGCGCCAGCAGCTTAACAACTAGCGGATCCTACGAGCAGTACTTC. Its translation: CASSLTTSGSYEQYF.

The genes are TRBV2 and TRBJ1-3; no definite D call. The CDR3 is 13 amino acids. V gave up 5 bases and J gave up 2 bases, with 7 bases separating them. Germline V gene lookup returns CDR1 SNHLY and CDR2 FYNNEI. Here the CDR3 DNA reads TGTGCCAGCAGTCCCGTCGCTGGAAACACCATATATTTT. Its translation is CASSPVAGNTIYF.

This clone was counted a few times. The chain recombines TRBV5-4 with TRBJ1-1; D not certain. This CDR3 spans 14 amino acids. Trimming removed 3 bases from V and 3 bases from J, with 12 bases in between. Germline lookup yields CDR1 SGHNT and CDR2 YYREEE (reference sequence). The CDR3 loop is CASSYVVEDTEAFF. CDR3 bases: TGTGCCAGCAGCTACGTCGTGGAGGACACTGAAGCTTTCTTT.

This chain joins TRBV6-2 or TRBV6-3 and TRBJ1-5, with TRBD1 matching over 10 bases. The trim removed 6 bases at V and 1 base at J, leaving 3 bases unmatched. The CDR3 totals 15 residues. From germline, CDR1 is MNHEY and CDR2 SVGEGT. CDR3 bases: TGTGCCAGCAGCGGACAGGGGGTAAGCAATCAGCCCCAGCATTTT. This gives the protein CASSGQGVSNQPQHF.

About this clone: This CDR3 is also generated by other DNA sequences in the sample. CDR3 bases: TGTGCCAGCTCACCCCGGCGGGACACTGAAGCTTTCTTT. Its protein is CASSPRRDTEAFF. The chain uses TRBV18 and TRBJ1-1; no clear D. CDR1 is KGHSH, CDR2 LQKENI, per germline. The CDR3 is 13 amino acids. The germline V and J ends were trimmed by 3 bases and 3 bases, with 8 bases remaining between them.

The chain couples TRBV20-1 to TRBJ1-2, with D unresolved. The length of the CDR3 is 11 residues. Germline CDR1 and CDR2: DFQATT and SNEGSKA (reference sequence). As DNA, the CDR3 is TGCAGCCTCGAGAGTAACTATGGCTACACCTTC. Residues: CSLESNYGYTF.

The V and J genes are TRBV2 and TRBJ1-2; unclear D gene. From germline, CDR1 is SNHLY and CDR2 FYNNEI. This CDR3 has 11 residues. The germline V and J ends were trimmed by 1 base and 8 bases, with 5 bases remaining between them. The CDR3: CASSEDSGYTF. The CDR3 DNA reads TGTGCCAGCAGTGAAGACAGCGGCTACACCTTC.

The chain links TRBV7-9 to TRBJ1-4; 11 positions agree with TRBD1. Losses at the gene ends were 1 base for V and 2 bases for J; bases not matched to a gene: 9. The germline V gene encodes CDR1 SEHNR and CDR2 FQNEAQ (reference sequence). The CDR3 consists of 19 residues. In nucleotides, the CDR3 is TGTGCCAGCAGCTTAGGGAGGACAGGGGGCTTTTCGACTAATGAAAAACTGTTTTTT. Its translation: CASSLGRTGGFSTNEKLFF.

The chain has TRBV4-3 and TRBJ1-2, with D hard to call. Germline V CDR1 and CDR2: LGHNA, YSLEER. Trimming removed 1 base from V and 0 bases from J, with 12 bases in between. The CDR3 sequence is 16 residues long. CDR3 region: CASSQGLAITNYGYTF. CDR3 nucleotides: TGCGCCAGCAGCCAAGGCTTGGCCATTACTAACTATGGCTACACCTTC.

The chain uses TRBV15 and TRBJ2-2; maybe TRBD2 (6 bases). The CDR3 loop spans 17 amino acids. Germline V CDR1 and CDR2: LNHNV, YYDKDF (reference sequence). Deletions cut 0 bases from V and 0 bases from J, with 11 bases between. In nucleotides, the CDR3 is TGTGCCACCAGCAGAGACATGTGGACTACGAACACCGGGGAGCTGTTTTTT. This codes for CATSRDMWTTNTGELFF.

This clone appeared a few times. The rearrangement links TRBV5-4 to TRBJ2-5; a possible D gene is TRBD1 (6 bases). Germline loops: CDR1 SGHNT, CDR2 YYREEE (reference sequence). The V end was cut by 0 bases, the J end by 5 bases, with 8 bases between. This CDR3 comprises 13 residues. The CDR3 DNA follows: TGTGCCAGCAGCTTGGACAGGGAGGAGACCCAGTACTTC. Translation gives CASSLDREETQYF. The full variable domain, with the rest looked up from reference TRBV5-4 and TRBJ2-5, is ETGVTQSPTHLIKTRGQQVTLRCSSQSGHNTVSWYQQALGQGPQFIFQYYREEENGRGNFPPRFSGLQFPNYSSELNVNALELDDSALYLCASSLDREETQYFGPGTRLLVL.

The chain combines TRBV10-3 with TRBJ1-1; 11 nucleotides match TRBD1. J lost 8 bases, V lost 5 bases, and 7 bases had no gene match. Germline V lookup: CDR1 ENHRY, CDR2 SYGVKD. The CDR3 contains 14 residues. The CDR3 is CAISTGQGDNEAFF. The CDR3 coding sequence is TGTGCCATCAGTACGGGACAGGGGGACAACGAAGCTTTCTTT.

The CDR3 nucleotides are TGTGCCAGCAGCCTTGACAGTCGAAATTCACCCCTCCACTTT. Amino acid sequence: CASSLDSRNSPLHF. V usage is TRBV7-9 and J usage is TRBJ1-6, with a weak D call TRBD1 (5 bases). V shed 5 bases and J shed 7 bases, with 12 bases lying between them. CDR3 size: 14 residues. CDR1 and CDR2 (germline): SEHNR, FQNEAQ (reference sequence).

The chain joins TRBV7-6 to TRBJ2-3, with D possibly matching TRBD2 (7 bases). Trimming stripped 1 base from V and 0 bases from J, with 17 bases between. The CDR3 contains 18 residues. Germline V gene lookup returns CDR1 SGHVS and CDR2 FNYEAQ. The CDR3, as DNA: TGTGCCAGCAGCTTAGAAGGGGGGGGACTACTTAGCACAGATACGCAGTATTTT. It codes for CASSLEGGGLLSTDTQYF.

This clone occurred a few times. The V gene is TRBV4-1, the J gene TRBJ2-1, with D maybe TRBD2 (6 bases). V was trimmed by 0 bases and J by 8 bases, leaving 11 bases between them. This CDR3 has 14 amino acids. CDR1 is MGHRA, CDR2 YSYEKL, per germline. CDR3 sequence reads: CASSQDPGVYEQFF. The CDR3 coding sequence is TGCGCCAGCAGCCAAGATCCGGGGGTCTATGAGCAGTTCTTC.

The chain has TRBV11-3 and TRBJ1-4; TRBD1 might be the D (5 bases). There are 14 residues in the CDR3. V lost 3 bases and J 3 bases, leaving 8 bases between the germline ends. The germline V gene encodes CDR1 SGHNT and CDR2 YENEEA. CDR3 region: CASSFGGANEKLFF. CDR3 nucleotide sequence: TGTGCCAGCAGCTTTGGAGGGGCTAATGAAAAACTGTTTTTT.

This chain joins TRBV27 and TRBJ2-4; 7 nucleotides line up with TRBD1. The V gene's germline CDR1 is MNHEY and CDR2 SMNVEV (reference sequence). V was clipped by 0 bases and J by 9 bases; unmatched bases: 2. The CDR3 runs 13 residues. This CDR3 is CASSLSSGGIQYF. The CDR3 DNA follows: TGTGCCAGCAGTTTATCGTCAGGGGGCATTCAGTACTTC.

J is TRBJ2-3 and V is TRBV5-4; possibly TRBD2 for D (5 bases). The germline gives CDR1 SGHNT, CDR2 YYREEE (reference sequence). This CDR3 is 15 amino acids long. Trimming took 4 bases from V and 2 from J, leaving 14 bases between them. This CDR3 reads CASSLKSGDTDTQYF. The CDR3 DNA reads as TGTGCCAGCAGCCTGAAGTCCGGGGACACAGATACGCAGTATTTT.

The rearrangement links TRBV7-2 to TRBJ1-1, with 8 bases identical to TRBD1. The CDR3 is 14 amino acids. After removal of 6 bases from V and 6 bases from J, the junction contained 9 bases not matched to a gene. Germline V gene data show CDR1 as SGHTA and CDR2 as FQGNSA. The CDR3 is CASSRTGYPPEAFF. The CDR3 nucleotides are TGTGCCAGCAGTCGGACAGGGTATCCTCCTGAAGCTTTCTTT.

A single count supports this clone. Different DNA sequences within this sample yield the same CDR3. The chain couples TRBV7-2 to TRBJ1-2, with 7 bases matching TRBD1. V shed 1 base and J 7 bases; nucleotides not matched to a gene: 3. Germline V gives CDR1 SGHTA, CDR2 FQGNSA. The CDR3 totals 13 residues. CDR3 DNA sequence: TGTGCCAGCAGCTTAGAGGGGGCTGCTGGCTACACCTTC. It codes for CASSLEGAAGYTF.

The gene calls are TRBV4-1 and TRBJ2-7, with D hard to call. The ends were cut back, 1 base at V and 4 bases at J, with 11 bases in the middle. The CDR3 runs to 14 residues. The germline CDR1 and CDR2 sequences are MGHRA and YSYEKL. The CDR3 is CASSQADGVYEQYF. CDR3 coding DNA: TGCGCCAGCAGCCAAGCCGACGGAGTTTACGAGCAGTACTTC.

The J gene is TRBJ2-3, the V gene TRBV3-1 (or the pseudogene TRBV3-2), with D perhaps matching TRBD1 (5 bases). Germline CDR1 and CDR2: LGHDT and YNNKEL (reference sequence). V lost 6 bases and J lost 0, with 10 bases in between. The CDR3 spans 14 residues. The CDR3 is CASSRGYSTDTQYF. The CDR3 nucleotides are TGTGCCAGCAGTAGGGGTTATAGCACAGATACGCAGTATTTT.

The chain has TRBV9 and TRBJ2-7; 7 bases fit TRBD1. This CDR3 contains 14 residues. Germline assignment: CDR1 SGDLS and CDR2 YYNGEE. With V trimmed by 3 bases and J by 3 bases, 6 bases remained unmatched. CDR3 loop: CASSGRDSFYEQYF. CDR3 DNA sequence: TGTGCCAGCAGCGGTCGGGACAGCTTCTACGAGCAGTACTTC.

The chain recombines TRBV11-3 with TRBJ2-2; 11 bases fit TRBD2. This CDR3 is 17 amino acids long. Germline CDR1 is SGHNT and CDR2 is YENEEA. The ends lost 5 bases at V and 7 bases at J; junction bases unmatched: 12. The CDR3 sequence: CASSPRSGRAGHGELFF. The CDR3 coding sequence is TGTGCCAGCAGCCCCCGTAGCGGGAGGGCCGGCCACGGGGAGCTGTTTTTT.

This sequence joins TRBV11-2 and TRBJ1-2; 8 bases agree with TRBD1. CDR3 length equals 15 residues. V was clipped by 3 bases and J by 4 bases; unmatched bases: 7. Germline V CDR1 and CDR2: SGHAT, FQNNGV. DNA for the CDR3: TGTGCCAGCAGCTTGGACAGGGTGACTGGCTATGGCTACACCTTC. Protein: CASSLDRVTGYGYTF.

The chain joins TRBV5-6 to TRBJ1-2, with 9 bases matching TRBD1. Looked up from germline, CDR1 is SGHDT and CDR2 is YYEEEE. V was pared by 3 bases and J by 1 base, with 4 bases of the junction left unmatched. The length of the CDR3 is 15 residues. In DNA form, the CDR3 reads TGTGCCAGCAGCTGGGGACAGGGACGTAACTATGGCTACACCTTC. Protein: CASSWGQGRNYGYTF.

J is TRBJ1-3 and V is TRBV7-9; 8 bases fit TRBD1. V gave up 4 bases and J gave up 5 bases; unmatched junction bases: 7. There are 15 residues in the CDR3. The germline gives CDR1 SEHNR, CDR2 FQNEAQ (reference sequence). CDR3 in amino acids: CASSSEQGERNTIYF. CDR3 coding DNA: TGTGCCAGCAGCTCGGAACAGGGGGAGCGAAACACCATATATTTT.